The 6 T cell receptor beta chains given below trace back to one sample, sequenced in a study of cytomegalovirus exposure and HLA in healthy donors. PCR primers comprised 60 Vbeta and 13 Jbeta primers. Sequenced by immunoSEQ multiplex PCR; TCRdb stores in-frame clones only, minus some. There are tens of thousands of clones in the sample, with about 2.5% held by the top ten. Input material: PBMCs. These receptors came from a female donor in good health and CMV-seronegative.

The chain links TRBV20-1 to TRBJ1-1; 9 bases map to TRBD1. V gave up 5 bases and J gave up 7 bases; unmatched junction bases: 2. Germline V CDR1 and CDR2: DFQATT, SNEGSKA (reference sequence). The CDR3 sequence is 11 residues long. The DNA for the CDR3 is TGCAGTGCTGGGGGACAGGGTGAAGCTTTCTTT. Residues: CSAGGQGEAFF.

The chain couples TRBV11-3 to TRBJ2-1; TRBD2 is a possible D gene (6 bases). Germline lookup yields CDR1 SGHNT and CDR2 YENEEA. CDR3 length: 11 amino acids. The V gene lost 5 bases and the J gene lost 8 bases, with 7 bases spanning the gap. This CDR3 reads CASSRDYEQFF. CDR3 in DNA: TGTGCCAGCAGCCGGGACTATGAGCAGTTCTTC.

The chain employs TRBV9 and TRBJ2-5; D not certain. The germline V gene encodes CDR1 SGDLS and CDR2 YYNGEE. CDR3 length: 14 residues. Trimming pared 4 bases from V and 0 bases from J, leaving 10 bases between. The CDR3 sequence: CASSIDSHQETQYF. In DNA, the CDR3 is TGTGCCAGCAGCATTGACTCTCACCAAGAGACCCAGTACTTC.

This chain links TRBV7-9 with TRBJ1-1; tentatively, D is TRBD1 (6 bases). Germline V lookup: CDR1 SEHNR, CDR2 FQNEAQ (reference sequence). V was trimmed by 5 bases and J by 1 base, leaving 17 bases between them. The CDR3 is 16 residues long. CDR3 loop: CASSQVGQGGNTEAFF. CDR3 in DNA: TGTGCCAGCAGCCAAGTTGGACAAGGGGGGAACACTGAAGCTTTCTTT.

The CDR3 DNA reads TGTGCCAGCTCACCACTGGACAGGACTACAGGGTCCTACAATGAGCAGTTCTTC. Translation gives CASSPLDRTTGSYNEQFF. The rearrangement joins TRBV18 to TRBJ2-1; a weak D match, TRBD1 (7 bases). The CDR3 is made up of 18 amino acids. V was pared by 1 base and J by 1 base, with 17 bases between. The germline gives CDR1 KGHSH, CDR2 LQKENI.

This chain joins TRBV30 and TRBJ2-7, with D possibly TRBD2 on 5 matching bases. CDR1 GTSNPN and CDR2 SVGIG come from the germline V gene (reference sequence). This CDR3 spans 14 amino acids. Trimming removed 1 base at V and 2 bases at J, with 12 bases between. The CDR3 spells CAWSEARGPYEQYF. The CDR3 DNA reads TGTGCCTGGAGTGAAGCCCGGGGTCCCTACGAGCAGTACTTC.